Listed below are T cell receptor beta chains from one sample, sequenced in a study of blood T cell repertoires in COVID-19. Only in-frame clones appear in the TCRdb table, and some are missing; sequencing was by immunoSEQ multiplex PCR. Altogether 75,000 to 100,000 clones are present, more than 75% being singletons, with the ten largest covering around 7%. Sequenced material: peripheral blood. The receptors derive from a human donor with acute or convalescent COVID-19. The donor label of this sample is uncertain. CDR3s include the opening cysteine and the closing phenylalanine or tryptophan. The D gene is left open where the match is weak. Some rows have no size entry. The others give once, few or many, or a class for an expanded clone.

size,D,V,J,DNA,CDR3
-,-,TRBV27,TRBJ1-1,TGTGCCAGCAGTAAGCGCAGGGGAGACACTGAAGCTTTCTTT,CASSKRRGDTEAFF
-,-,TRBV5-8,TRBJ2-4,TGTGCCAGCAGCGACAGAGCAGCCAAAAACATTCAGTACTTC,CASSDRAAKNIQYF
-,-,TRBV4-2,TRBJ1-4,TGTGCCAGCAGCCAAGTTCAACGTGCCGGTGAAAAACTGTTTTTT,CASSQVQRAGEKLFF
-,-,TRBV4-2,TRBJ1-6,TGTGCCAGCAGCCAGCAAATGGGGAGTTCACCCCTCCACTTT,CASSQQMGSSPLHF
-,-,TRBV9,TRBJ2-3,TGTGCCAGCAGCGTGAGGCAGAATCGGAATACGCAGTATTTT,CASSVRQNRNTQYF
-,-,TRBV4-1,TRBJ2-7,TGCGCCAGCAGCCAAGTTGAGAGTTACTCTTACGAGCAGTACTTC,CASSQVESYSYEQYF
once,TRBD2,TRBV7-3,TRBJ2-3,TGTGCCAGCAGCTTATCGGCTAGCGGGGGGTTCCGAAGCACAGATACGCAGTATTTT,CASSLSASGGFRSTDTQYF
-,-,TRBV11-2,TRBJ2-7,TGTGCCAGCAGCTTCGTCCGACAGTCCTACTACGAGCAGTACTTC,CASSFVRQSYYEQYF
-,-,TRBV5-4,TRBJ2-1,TGTGCCAGCATAACACTCGGAGGTGAGCAGTTCTTC,CASITLGGEQFF
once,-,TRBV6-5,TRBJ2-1,TGTGCCAGCTGGCGGGCTAGTCAAATCTACAATGAGCAGTTCTTC,CASWRASQIYNEQFF
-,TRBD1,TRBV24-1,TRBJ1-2,TGTGCCACCAGTGACTCACCGGACAGGGCGGATGGCTACACCTTC,CATSDSPDRADGYTF